Following are 8 T cell receptor beta chains from one sample sequenced in a study of regulatory T cells in long-lasting Graves disease. Libraries of TCR beta came from iRepertoire HTBI primers plus Arm-PCR of CDR3 regions. TCRdb re-derived calls from the multiplex PCR reads in MiXCR, one entry per CDR3 protein. The repertoire includes hundreds of thousands of distinct CDR3 sequences, roughly 15% of them detected once, and 15% to 20% sits in the top ten. As to time point: newly diagnosed GD, antithyroid drugs for less than 3 months. The TCR library was prepared using RNA isolated from PBMCs. The sample was also linked to a second study, of T cells in Graves' hyperthyroidism and ophthalmopathy.

Sequenced material: peripheral blood mononuclear cells (PBMCs), taken at new diagnosis, from a patient treated with antithyroid drugs. The receptors here all came from a woman aged 30 to 39 with Graves disease.

On this clonotype itself: The junction does not match germline at one end; this may be a read error. The chain links TRBV7-7 to TRBJ2-1, with a possible D match to TRBD2 (6 bases). Germline V gene data show CDR1 as SSHAT and CDR2 as FNYEAQ (reference sequence). CDR3 length: 15 residues. The DNA of the CDR3 is TGTGCTAGCAGCGCGGGGCCGGGCGGGTACAATGAGCAGTTCTTC. This sequence encodes CASSAGPGGYNEQFF.

This clonotype was observed a single time. Just one base apart from a much larger clone, this may be a read error. As DNA, the CDR3 is TGTGCCAGCAGTGATTTGTTGGACAGGGATGAGCAGTTCTTC. Translation: CASSDLLDRDEQFF. The rearrangement links TRBV28 to TRBJ2-1; 8 nucleotides agree with TRBD1. The CDR3 runs 14 residues. After removal of 5 bases from V and 8 bases from J, the junction contained 8 bases not matched to a gene. Germline V CDR1 and CDR2: MDHEN, SYDVKM.

This chain uses TRBV20-1 with TRBJ2-5, with 7 bases aligning to TRBD2. The CDR3 totals 15 residues. Per germline, CDR1 DFQATT and CDR2 SNEGSKA (reference sequence). Trimming at V came to 3 bases and at J to 5 bases, leaving 12 bases not matched to a gene. The CDR3 nucleotides read TGCAGTGCTAGCAAGGCGGGAGTGGTATCCGAGACCCAGTACTTC. Translating gives CSASKAGVVSETQYF.

V is TRBV10-2 and J is TRBJ2-3, with unresolved D. Germline assignment: CDR1 WSHSY and CDR2 SAAADI. This CDR3 has 15 residues. Trimming removed 2 bases at V and 0 bases at J, with 9 bases between. CDR3 amino acids: CASSEVWRSTDTQYF. The CDR3 region has the DNA TGCGCCAGCAGTGAGGTATGGCGGAGCACAGATACGCAGTATTTT.

In this sample, this clonotype turned up many times. The V call is TRBV3-1, the J call TRBJ1-1; D gene unclear. Deletions cut 2 bases from V and 3 bases from J, with 7 bases between. Germline V gene lookup returns CDR1 LGHDT and CDR2 YNNKEL (reference sequence). This CDR3 region has 13 residues. The CDR3 sequence: CASSQIMYTEAFF. The CDR3 nucleotides are TGTGCCAGCAGCCAAATCATGTACACTGAAGCTTTCTTT.

The chain links TRBV7-2 to TRBJ2-3; 9 positions match TRBD2. Unmatched junction bases numbered 4, after V lost 3 bases and J lost 0 bases. This CDR3 has 16 amino acids. Germline-derived CDR1 and CDR2 are SGHTA and FQGNSA. The CDR3 DNA sequence: TGTGCCAGCAGCTTGAAGACTAGCGGCAGCACAGATACGCAGTATTTT. It is translated as CASSLKTSGSTDTQYF.

This clonotype was recorded many times. CDR3 amino acids: CASRLGLAGDNEQFF. The CDR3 DNA sequence: TGTGCCAGCAGACTTGGACTAGCGGGAGACAATGAGCAGTTCTTC. The rearrangement links TRBV7-9 to TRBJ2-1; 13 nucleotides align to TRBD2. The CDR3 has 15 residues. J gave up 5 bases and V 6 bases, and 4 bases lay outside the gene matches. Per the germline V gene, CDR1 is SEHNR and CDR2 is FQNEAQ (reference sequence).

This clonotype occurred many times. As DNA, the CDR3 is TGTGCCAGCAGTCCTATCACCCCTCGGACGCCCCTCCACTTT. It yields the protein CASSPITPRTPLHF. The chain recombines TRBV28 with TRBJ1-6; unclear D gene. Trimming removed 5 bases from V and 13 bases from J, with 18 bases in between. From germline, CDR1 is MDHEN and CDR2 SYDVKM. The CDR3 is 14 amino acids. Full variable domain (missing parts from reference TRBV28 and TRBJ1-6): DVKVTQSSRYLVKRTGEKVFLECVQDMDHENMFWYRQDPGLGLRLIYFSYDVKMKEKGDIPEGYSVSREKKERFSLILESASTNQTSMYLCASSPITPRTPLHFGNGTRLTVT.